This T cell receptor beta chain was sequenced during a study of cytotoxic CD8 clonotypes in ibrutinib-treated CLL. This clone was found a few times. Produced via immunoSEQ multiplex PCR; TCRdb's table is partial and in-frame only. The sample comprises tens of thousands of clones, approximately 82% of which are singletons, and 20% rests with the top ten. The length of the CDR3 is 13 residues. The V and J ends lost 6 bases and 4 bases, in that order; junction bases with no gene match: 3. Germline loops: CDR1 SQVTM, CDR2 ANQGSEA. The clonotype was recovered from a human donor with chronic lymphocytic leukemia. Sequencing was performed on PBMCs, taken after 24 months of ibrutinib treatment. This chain joins TRBV29-1 and TRBJ1-4, with TRBD1 identical over 9 bases. The CDR3 bases are TGCAGCGTCTCGGGACAGGGTAATGAAAAACTGTTTTTT. It specifies CSVSGQGNEKLFF.